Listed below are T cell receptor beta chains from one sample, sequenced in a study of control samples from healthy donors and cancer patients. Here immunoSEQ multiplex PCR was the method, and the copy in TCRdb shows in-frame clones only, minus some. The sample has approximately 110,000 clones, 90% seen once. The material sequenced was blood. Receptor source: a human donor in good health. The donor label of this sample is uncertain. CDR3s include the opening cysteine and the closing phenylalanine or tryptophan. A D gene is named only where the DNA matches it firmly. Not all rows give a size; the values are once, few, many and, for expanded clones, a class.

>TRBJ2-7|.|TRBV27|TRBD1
TGTGCCAGCGGCGCGACAGGGCTACTCTACGAGCAGTACTTC
CASGATGLLYEQYF
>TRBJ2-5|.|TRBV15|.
TGTGCCACCAGCAGAGATAAGGGTGGGGGGCTTGAGGAGACCCAGTACTTC
CATSRDKGGGLEETQYF
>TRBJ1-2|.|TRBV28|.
TGTGCCAGCAGTTTACTTGAGGATGGCTACACCTTC
CASSLLEDGYTF
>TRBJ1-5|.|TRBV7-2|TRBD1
TGTGCCAGCAGCTTATGGGGACAGAGAAATCAGCCCCAGCATTTT
CASSLWGQRNQPQHF
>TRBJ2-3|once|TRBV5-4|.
TGTGCCAGCAGCTTCAGAGAATCCACAGATACGCAGTATTTT
CASSFRESTDTQYF
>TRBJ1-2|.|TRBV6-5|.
TGTGCCAGCAGTTACGGCAGCCAGAAAGGTGGCTACACCTTC
CASSYGSQKGGYTF
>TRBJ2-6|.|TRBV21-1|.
TGTGCCAGCAGCCCAGGAAGGGCCAGCTTCTCTGGGGCCAACGTCCTGACTTTC
CASSPGRASFSGANVLTF
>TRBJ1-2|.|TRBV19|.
TGTGCCAGTAAGCCCGTCGGGGGGTCTAACTATGGCTACACCTTC
CASKPVGGSNYGYTF
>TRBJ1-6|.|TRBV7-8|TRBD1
TGTGCCAGCAGCTTAGGGGGGACAGATAATTCACCCCTCCACTTT
CASSLGGTDNSPLHF
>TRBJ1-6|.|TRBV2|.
TGTGCCAGCACCGGACGGATCAATTCACCCCTCCACTTT
CASTGRINSPLHF
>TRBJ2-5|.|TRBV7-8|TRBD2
TGTGCCAGCAGCTCTAGCGGGGGGACGTGGGGTGTTGGAAAGACCCAGTACTTC
CASSSSGGTWGVGKTQYF
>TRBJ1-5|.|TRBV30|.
TGTGCCTGGAACCCTCCAGGCCCCAGGGAGCCCCAGCATTTT
CAWNPPGPREPQHF
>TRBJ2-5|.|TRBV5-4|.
TGTGCCAGCAGCAGCGGACCGTCCGGCCAAGAGACCCAGTACTTC
CASSSGPSGQETQYF
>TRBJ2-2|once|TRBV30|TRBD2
TGTGCCTGGTTAGCGGGGGGGATTTTCGGGGAGCTGTTTTTT
CAWLAGGIFGELFF
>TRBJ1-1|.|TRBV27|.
TGTGCCAGCAAACGGGGGGCTGTTACTGAAGCTTTCTTT
CASKRGAVTEAFF
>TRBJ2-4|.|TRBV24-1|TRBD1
TGTGCCACCAGGAAAGTCACAGGGGAATCTAGCCAAAACATTCAGTACTTC
CATRKVTGESSQNIQYF
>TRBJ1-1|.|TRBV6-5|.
TGTGCCAGCAGTTACTCTGGCGGGAACACTGAAGCTTTCTTT
CASSYSGGNTEAFF